The T cell receptor (beta chain) under discussion was sequenced for a study of T cell responses to AZD1222 COVID-19 vaccine. Germline CDR1 SGHNT, CDR2 YYREEE (reference sequence). The CDR3 is 16 amino acids. Trimming cost V 3 bases and J 2 bases; bases outside gene matches: 8. Here immunoSEQ multiplex PCR was the method, and the copy in TCRdb shows in-frame clones only, minus some. The sample carries about 37,000 clones, more than 75% recorded once. As for this clone: Its target is not known.

Study-wide points: In a largely white British group with more females than males, clonal diversity was possibly underestimated. Once two AZD1222 doses were given, Spike-specific TCR breadth and depth went up. No day 14 peak samples; only post-peak repertoires were characterized.

The sequence came from an adult who received the AZD1222 COVID-19 vaccine. The input for sequencing was peripheral blood, taken 28 days after the second AZD1222 dose. This sequence joins TRBV5-4 and TRBJ2-7; 10 bases align to TRBD2. The CDR3 sequence: CASSSRSGTSAYEQYF. CDR3 bases: TGTGCCAGCAGCTCGCGCTCCGGGACTAGCGCCTACGAGCAGTACTTC.